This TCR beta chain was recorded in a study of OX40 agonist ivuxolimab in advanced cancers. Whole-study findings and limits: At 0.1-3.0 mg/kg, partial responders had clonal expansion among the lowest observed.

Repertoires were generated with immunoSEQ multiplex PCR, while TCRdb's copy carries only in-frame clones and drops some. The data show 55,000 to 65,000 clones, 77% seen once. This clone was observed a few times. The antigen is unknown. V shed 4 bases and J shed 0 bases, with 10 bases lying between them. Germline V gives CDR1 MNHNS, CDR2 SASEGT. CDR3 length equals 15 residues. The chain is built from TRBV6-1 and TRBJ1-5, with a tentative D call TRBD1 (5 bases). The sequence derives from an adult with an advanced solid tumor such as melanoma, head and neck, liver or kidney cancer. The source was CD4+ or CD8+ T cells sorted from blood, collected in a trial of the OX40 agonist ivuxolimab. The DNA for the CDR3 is TGTGCCAGCAGTGCCGGGACTCTTAGCAATCAGCCCCAGCATTTT. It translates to CASSAGTLSNQPQHF.